The 27 T cell receptor beta chains reported below all come from one sample, sequenced in a study of T-cell memory formation after mild COVID-19. TCRdb fed the 5' RACE reads into MiXCR, producing one record per CDR3 protein. Of roughly 580,000 distinct CDR3 sequences detected, more than 15% appear once; the ten largest clones hold around 12%. Sequenced material: PBMCs or a T cell subset sorted from them (not recorded which). All receptors come from an adult woman who had mild COVID-19 (a few samples of this study predate the infection). Cell type and time point are not known.

V usage is TRBV21-1 and J usage is TRBJ1-3; TRBD1, the table's D call, was not compared with the DNA. TRBV21-1 is a known pseudogene. The CDR3 loop spans 17 amino acids. As DNA, the CDR3 is TGTGCCAGCAGCAAAAAAGCTCTGGCGCAACCTGGAAACACCATATATTTT. Protein product: CASSKKALAQPGNTIYF.

The chain links TRBV20-1 to TRBJ2-3; the D gene is possibly TRBD2 (5 bases). Germline V gene sequence: CDR1 DFQATT, CDR2 SNEGSKA (reference sequence). The CDR3 totals 13 residues. Trimming left V 6 bases short and J 4 bases short, with 14 bases between. CDR3: CSARHPGSDTQYF. CDR3 DNA: TGCAGTGCGAGACATCCGGGGTCAGATACGCAGTATTTT.

In its sample, this clonotype was seen a few times. The chain employs TRBV5-1 and TRBJ2-2, with no clear D. V lost 4 bases, J lost 0 bases, and 10 bases lay in between. CDR1 and CDR2 from the germline V gene are SGHRS and YFSETQ. The CDR3 is made up of 15 amino acids. CDR3 DNA sequence: TGCGCCAGCAGCGAAGCAGCCGCGAACACCGGGGAGCTGTTTTTT. Encoded protein: CASSEAAANTGELFF.

The chain has TRBV4-3 and TRBJ2-5; D remains ambiguous. Germline CDR1 and CDR2: LGHNA and YSLEER. The CDR3 is 14 residues long. V lost 1 base, J lost 7 bases, and 13 bases lay in between. In DNA form, the CDR3 reads TGCGCCAGCAGCCAAGGTCGGGCCGTCGGGACCCAGTACTTC. It codes for CASSQGRAVGTQYF.

The genes are TRBV6-6 and TRBJ2-3; TRBD2 is a possible D gene (5 bases). CDR1 and CDR2 from the germline V gene are MNHNY and SVGAGI (reference sequence). V dropped 7 bases and J dropped 0 bases, with 17 bases sitting between them. The CDR3 runs 16 residues. CDR3 DNA: TGTGCCAGCATCCAGCCCCGGGGAATTAGCACAGATACGCAGTATTTT. Its protein is CASIQPRGISTDTQYF.

Comments on this clonotype: This may arise from a read error, as a much more abundant clone is one base away. The V gene is TRBV6-1, the J gene TRBJ2-7, with no clear D. Germline V gene lookup returns CDR1 MNHNS and CDR2 SASEGT. The length of the CDR3 is 10 residues. The V gene lost 5 bases and the J gene lost 3 bases, with 2 bases spanning the gap. CDR3: CASSIYEQYF. The CDR3 nucleotides read TGTGCCAGCAGTATCTACGAGCAGTACTTC.

V usage is TRBV7-2 and J usage is TRBJ2-7, with D perhaps matching TRBD2 (6 bases). Per the germline V gene, CDR1 is SGHTA and CDR2 is FQGNSA. The CDR3 is 15 amino acids. The V end lost 7 bases, the J end lost 6 bases, and 22 bases lay between the germline ends. The chain's CDR3 is CASTLVLIGSSEQYF. CDR3 coding DNA: TGTGCCAGCACCCTGGTACTAATCGGGAGTTCCGAGCAGTACTTC.

V gene TRBV2 combines with J gene TRBJ1-4; D is perhaps TRBD1 (5 bases). The germline gives CDR1 SNHLY, CDR2 FYNNEI. V lost 6 bases to trimming and J lost 0 bases, with 17 bases between them. This CDR3 has 17 residues. The CDR3 nucleotides are TGTGCCAGCAGGTGGAACCCCGACAGTGCAACTAATGAAAAACTGTTTTTT. Translated, it gives CASRWNPDSATNEKLFF.

The rearrangement links TRBV4-1 to TRBJ2-1; D unclear. V lost 10 bases to trimming and J lost 0 bases, with 16 bases between them. CDR3 length: 15 amino acids. Germline lookup yields CDR1 MGHRA and CDR2 YSYEKL. In DNA form, the CDR3 reads TGCGCCAAGGGCGACACCTCGAGCTCCTACAATGAGCAGTTCTTC. The encoded protein is CAKGDTSSSYNEQFF.

In DNA form, the CDR3 reads TGCAGTGCTAGAATCGGGGGCACCGGGGAGCTGTTTTTT. Translation: CSARIGGTGELFF. The rearrangement uses TRBV20-1 and TRBJ2-2; possibly TRBD2 for D (6 bases). This CDR3 spans 13 amino acids. The germline V gene encodes CDR1 DFQATT and CDR2 SNEGSKA (reference sequence). V was clipped by 2 bases and J by 4 bases, with 8 bases between them.

This chain uses TRBV20-1 with TRBJ2-7; TRBD1 or TRBD2 may be the D gene (5 bases each). The CDR3 has 13 amino acids. CDR1 is DFQATT, CDR2 SNEGSKA, per germline (reference sequence). The germline V and J ends were trimmed by 5 bases and 3 bases, with 14 bases remaining between them. CDR3 nucleotide sequence: TGCAGTGCTGAGGGGCTATCGGGCTACGAGCAGTACTTC. Translated, it gives CSAEGLSGYEQYF.

The chain combines TRBV27 with TRBJ2-5; D possibly corresponds to TRBD2 (6 bases). Germline CDR1 reads MNHEY; CDR2 reads SMNVEV (reference sequence). This CDR3 contains 14 residues. Between the trimmed V and J ends, which lost 4 bases and 1 base, there was a span of 10 bases. The CDR3 here is CASSSREFQETQYF. The CDR3 DNA sequence: TGTGCCAGCAGTTCCCGGGAGTTCCAAGAGACCCAGTACTTC.

The chain is built from TRBV19 and TRBJ1-5; D not resolved. CDR1 is LNHDA, CDR2 SQIVND, per germline (reference sequence). Trimming cost V 5 bases and J 1 base, with 12 bases left between them. The CDR3 runs to 15 residues. Here the CDR3 DNA reads TGTGCCAGTAGTCAGTTCCTTTTAAGCAATCAGCCCCAGCATTTT. Protein sequence: CASSQFLLSNQPQHF.

The chain uses TRBV9 and TRBJ1-5; D ambiguous. Germline CDR1 reads SGDLS; CDR2 reads YYNGEE. V dropped 0 bases and J dropped 3 bases, with 7 bases sitting between them. This CDR3 spans 14 amino acids. The chain's CDR3 is CASSVGEDNQPQHF. The CDR3 nucleotides are TGTGCCAGCAGCGTAGGTGAAGACAATCAGCCCCAGCATTTT.

This clonotype was seen only a few times. The rearrangement links TRBV10-3 to TRBJ2-1, with 7 bases matching TRBD2. There are 14 residues in the CDR3. Trimming took 6 bases from V and 7 from J; bases not matched to a gene: 9. CDR1 and CDR2 from the germline V gene are ENHRY and SYGVKD. Here the CDR3 reads CAIRSGGAGNEQFF. The CDR3 nucleotides read TGTGCCATCAGGTCGGGGGGAGCCGGTAATGAGCAGTTCTTC.

This rearrangement joins TRBV7-8 to TRBJ2-2; D is perhaps TRBD2 (6 bases). The CDR3 has 19 residues. Germline assignment: CDR1 SGHVS and CDR2 FQNEAQ. Trimming removed 2 bases at V and 0 bases at J, with 19 bases between. CDR3 loop: CASSLMIRGNAANTGELFF. The DNA for the CDR3 is TGTGCCAGCAGCTTAATGATACGGGGGAACGCGGCGAACACCGGGGAGCTGTTTTTT. Looking up the rest from reference TRBV7-8 and TRBJ2-2 gives the full variable domain: GAGVSQSPRYKVAKRGQDVALRCDPISGHVSLFWYQQALGQGPEFLTYFQNEAQLDKSGLPSDRFFAERPEGSVSTLKIQRTQQEDSAVYLCASSLMIRGNAANTGELFFGEGSRLTVL.

This clonotype was found a few times. The chain couples TRBV24-1 to TRBJ2-2; 7 bases map to TRBD2. V dropped 9 bases and J dropped 3; count of bases not matched to a gene: 6. The CDR3 contains 14 residues. Per germline, CDR1 KGHDR and CDR2 SFDVKD. CDR3: CATGPGLHTGELFF. In DNA form, the CDR3 reads TGTGCCACCGGGCCGGGACTACACACCGGGGAGCTGTTTTTT.

This chain links TRBV7-9 with TRBJ2-7; D gene uncertain. V shed 5 bases and J shed 2 bases, with 13 bases lying between them. Germline V gene sequence: CDR1 SEHNR, CDR2 FQNEAQ (reference sequence). The length of the CDR3 is 14 residues. The CDR3 DNA follows: TGTGCCAGCAGCGTGGCAGGATCCCCCTACGAGCAGTACTTC. This codes for CASSVAGSPYEQYF.

The chain couples TRBV4-1 to TRBJ1-6; D remains unclear. V gave up 5 bases and J gave up 8 bases, with 13 bases separating them. This CDR3 has 14 amino acids. Germline lookup yields CDR1 MGHRA and CDR2 YSYEKL. The CDR3 loop reads CASSMTPTYSPLHF. The CDR3 nucleotides are TGCGCCAGCAGCATGACGCCGACTTATTCACCCCTCCACTTT.

The chain carries TRBV4-1 and TRBJ2-7; 12 nucleotides match TRBD1. This CDR3 contains 17 residues. CDR1 is MGHRA, CDR2 YSYEKL, per germline. The V gene end was trimmed by 1 base and the J gene end by 3 bases; junction bases not matched to a gene: 7. CDR3 DNA: TGCGCCAGCAGCCAAGGGGGACAGGGGGCATTCGGCTACGAGCAGTACTTC. This translates into CASSQGGQGAFGYEQYF.

This clonotype showed up many times. This sequence joins TRBV5-1 and TRBJ2-3, with D possibly matching TRBD2 (5 bases). The V and J ends lost 2 bases and 1 base respectively, with 8 bases between them. The CDR3 consists of 14 residues. Germline V CDR1 and CDR2: SGHRS, YFSETQ. CDR3: CASSLAARTDTQYF. CDR3 sequence (DNA): TGCGCCAGCAGCTTAGCGGCCCGCACAGATACGCAGTATTTT.

The chain joins TRBV6-5 to TRBJ2-5; no definite D call. The CDR3 has 15 amino acids. V lost 6 bases and J lost 0, with 14 bases in between. Germline values: CDR1 MNHEY, CDR2 SVGAGI. The CDR3 region has the DNA TGTGCCAGCAGAATCTCCCGCTTATACCAAGAGACCCAGTACTTC. Translated, it gives CASRISRLYQETQYF.

This chain links TRBV3-1 with TRBJ2-1; D may be TRBD1 (6 bases). Germline CDR1 and CDR2: LGHDT and YNNKEL (reference sequence). This CDR3 is built from 16 residues. Trimming shortened V by 4 bases and J by 9 bases, and 22 bases separated the two germline ends. CDR3 nucleotide sequence: TGTGCCAGCAGCCCGAGGGGGAGCGTCGGGTTCGGTGAGCAGTTCTTC. Protein product: CASSPRGSVGFGEQFF.

The chain couples TRBV27 to TRBJ2-7, with D perhaps TRBD1 or TRBD2 (5 bases each). Trimming took off 2 bases at V and 4 bases at J, with 15 bases between the two ends. Germline V lookup: CDR1 MNHEY, CDR2 SMNVEV (reference sequence). CDR3 size: 15 residues. CDR3 nucleotides: TGTGCCAGCAGTTTAGGGGACGGCTCAATTTACGAGCAGTACTTC. As protein: CASSLGDGSIYEQYF.

The chain carries TRBV5-6 and TRBJ2-7; D may correspond to TRBD1 or TRBD2 (5 bases each). CDR1 is SGHDT, CDR2 YYEEEE, per germline. The CDR3 has 14 residues. Trimming removed 4 bases from V and 3 bases from J, with 14 bases in between. The CDR3 loop is CASSHGTPLYEQYF. The CDR3 region has the DNA TGTGCCAGCAGCCACGGGACCCCCCTCTACGAGCAGTACTTC.

The chain recombines TRBV5-8 with TRBJ2-1, with TRBD2 matching 12 bases. The J segment lost 4 bases and the V segment lost 3 bases, leaving 5 bases of the junction unmatched. The CDR3 has 16 amino acids. From germline, CDR1 is SGHTS and CDR2 YDEGEE. The DNA of the CDR3 is TGTGCCAGCAGCTCTCGGACTAGCGGGGCTTACAATGAGCAGTTCTTC. This gives the protein CASSSRTSGAYNEQFF.

The rearrangement links TRBV5-1 to TRBJ1-2; D remains unclear. The CDR3 runs to 14 residues. The germline gives CDR1 SGHRS, CDR2 YFSETQ. Deletions cut 2 bases from V and 0 bases from J, with 8 bases between. The chain's CDR3 is CASSLSTSNYGYTF. The DNA for the CDR3 is TGCGCCAGCAGCTTAAGCACTTCTAACTATGGCTACACCTTC.